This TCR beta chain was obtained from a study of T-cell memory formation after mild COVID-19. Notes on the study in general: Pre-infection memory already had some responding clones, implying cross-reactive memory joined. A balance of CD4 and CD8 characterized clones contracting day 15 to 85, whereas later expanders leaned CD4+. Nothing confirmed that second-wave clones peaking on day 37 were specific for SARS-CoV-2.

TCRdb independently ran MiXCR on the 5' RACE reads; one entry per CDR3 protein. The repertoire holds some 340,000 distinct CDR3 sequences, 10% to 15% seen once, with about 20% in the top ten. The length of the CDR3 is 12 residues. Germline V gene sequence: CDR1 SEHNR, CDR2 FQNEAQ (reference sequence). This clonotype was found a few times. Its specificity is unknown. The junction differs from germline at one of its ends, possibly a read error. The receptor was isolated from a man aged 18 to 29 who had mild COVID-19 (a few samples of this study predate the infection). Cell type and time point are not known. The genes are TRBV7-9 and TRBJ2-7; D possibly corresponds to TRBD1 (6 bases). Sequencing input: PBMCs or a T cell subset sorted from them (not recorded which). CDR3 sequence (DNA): TGTGCCAGCAGCGAGGGATTCTTGGGACAAAACTTC. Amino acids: CASSEGFLGQNF.